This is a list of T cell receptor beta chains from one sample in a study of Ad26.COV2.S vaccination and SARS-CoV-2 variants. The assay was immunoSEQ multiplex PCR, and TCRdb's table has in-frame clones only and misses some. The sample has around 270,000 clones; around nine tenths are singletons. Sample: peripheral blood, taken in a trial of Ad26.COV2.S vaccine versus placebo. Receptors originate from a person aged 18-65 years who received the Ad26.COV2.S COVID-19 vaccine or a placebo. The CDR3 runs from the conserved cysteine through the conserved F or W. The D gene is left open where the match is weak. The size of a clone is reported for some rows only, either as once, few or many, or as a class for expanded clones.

TGTGCCAGCAGCTCGTTGTGGCACAGGGCAGGTGCAAACATTCAGTACTTC | CASSSLWHRAGANIQYF | TRBV7-2 | - | TRBJ2-4 | -
TGTGCCAGCAGTTACGGGTACAGGGGCTATTCCACTGAAGCTTTCTTT | CASSYGYRGYSTEAFF | TRBV6-7 | TRBD1 | TRBJ1-1 | -
TGTGCCTGGTCGGGACTAGCGGGATATGATACGCAGTATTTT | CAWSGLAGYDTQYF | TRBV30 | TRBD2 | TRBJ2-3 | -
TGTGCCACGGGGGACGGCCTGAACACTGAAGCTTTCTTT | CATGDGLNTEAFF | TRBV19 | - | TRBJ1-1 | -
TGTGCCAGCAGCTCGGGGACTCTCGTGGGTCTTGGTGAGCAGTTCTTC | CASSSGTLVGLGEQFF | TRBV11-3 | - | TRBJ2-1 | once
TGTGCCAGCAGTTTTAGCGGGGGGCAAGAGACCCAGTACTTC | CASSFSGGQETQYF | TRBV27 | TRBD2 | TRBJ2-5 | -
TGTGCCAGCAGCTTAGGGGTAGCGGGGGGATTGGATGAGCAGTTCTTC | CASSLGVAGGLDEQFF | TRBV7-6 | TRBD2 | TRBJ2-1 | -
TGTGCCAGCAGTTCCAGCGGGGGGGATACCGGGGAGCTGTTTTTT | CASSSSGGDTGELFF | TRBV6-4 | TRBD2 | TRBJ2-2 | many
TGCAGCGTTGAAGATCGACACACCAAGATCTATGGCTACACCTTC | CSVEDRHTKIYGYTF | TRBV29-1 | - | TRBJ1-2 | -
TGTGCCTGGAATAACTTGGGACCGGGGGAAAAACTGTTTTTT | CAWNNLGPGEKLFF | TRBV30 | - | TRBJ1-4 | once
TGTGCCAGTAGTATCGCAGCGGGACGCCTCCAGGATGAGCAGTTCTTC | CASSIAAGRLQDEQFF | TRBV19 | TRBD2 | TRBJ2-1 | few
TGTGCCAGCAGCGAAAGTGGAGGCCTGAGCTCCTACAATGAGCAGTTCTTC | CASSESGGLSSYNEQFF | TRBV7-8 | - | TRBJ2-1 | -
TGTGCCACCAGGGAAGACAGGGGTATAGAGCCCCAGCATTTT | CATREDRGIEPQHF | TRBV15 | TRBD1 | TRBJ1-5 | few
TGTGCCAGCAAACCGGGACAGAACTATGGCTACACCTTC | CASKPGQNYGYTF | TRBV6-5 | TRBD1 | TRBJ1-2 | -
TGTGCCAGCAGTCAGGGCACCGGGGAGCTGTTTTTT | CASSQGTGELFF | TRBV12-3/TRBV12-4 | - | TRBJ2-2 | -
TGCGCCAGCAGCTTGGCCGTGGGGACTAGTTCCACAGATACGCAGTATTTT | CASSLAVGTSSTDTQYF | TRBV5-1 | TRBD2 | TRBJ2-3 | -
TGTGCCAGCAGCCGGGACTCACTAGCTAACTATGGCTACACCTTC | CASSRDSLANYGYTF | TRBV7-2 | - | TRBJ1-2 | -
TGTGCCAGCAGCCCAACTCTCCGTACAGGCATCTATGGCTACACCTTC | CASSPTLRTGIYGYTF | TRBV3-1/TRBV3-2 | - | TRBJ1-2 | -
TGTGCCAGCAGTTACCCAGCGGGGGAGGAAAGCAGACAAGAGACCCAGTACTTC | CASSYPAGEESRQETQYF | TRBV6-2/TRBV6-3 | TRBD2 | TRBJ2-5 | -
TGTGCCAGCAGCTCCCGAGCGGGCCGAGATACGCAGTATTTT | CASSSRAGRDTQYF | TRBV7-2 | - | TRBJ2-3 | -
TGTGCCAGCGGACTAGCGGGTGATACGCAGTATTTT | CASGLAGDTQYF | TRBV7-9 | TRBD2 | TRBJ2-3 | -
TGTGCCAGCAGTGGGTTAACACCGTACGAGCAGTACTTC | CASSGLTPYEQYF | TRBV2 | - | TRBJ2-7 | -
TGTGCCAGCAATGAGTACCAGGCTAGCGGGAGTTTCAATGAGCAGTTCTTC | CASNEYQASGSFNEQFF | TRBV14 | TRBD2 | TRBJ2-1 | -
TGTGCCAGCAGCCCTGGGCCGTTTTATGGCTACACCTTC | CASSPGPFYGYTF | TRBV3-1/TRBV3-2 | - | TRBJ1-2 | -
TGTGCCAGTATGCCGGACAGGGCAACTAATGAAAAACTGTTTTTT | CASMPDRATNEKLFF | TRBV19 | TRBD1 | TRBJ1-4 | -
TGTGCCAGCAGTGATAATATCGAGCGGGGGTCCGGGGAGCTGTTTTTT | CASSDNIERGSGELFF | TRBV6-4 | TRBD2 | TRBJ2-2 | few